This record looks at one TCR beta chain sequence and its context. Under the authors' procedure: It was from reference gene primer amplification that nucleated cell counts were estimated. The protocol was immunoSEQ multiplex PCR, while the TCRdb copy is restricted to in-frame clones and leaves out a portion. The DNA was the basis for D and trimming; V, J and clone size are from that table. Seen here are tens of thousands of clones, about nine tenths observed once, and the top ten hold less than 35%. This entry is derived from a study of blood T cell repertoires in COVID-19. Study details: Acute and convalescent COVID-19 samples came from the United States, Italy and Spain. T cells, B-cell-depleted T cells, or PBMCs provided the cDNA or gDNA that served as material.

Trimming took 6 bases from V and 7 from J, leaving 13 bases between them. This CDR3 comprises 13 residues. The sequenced material came from peripheral blood. This clonotype originated in a man between 50 and 59 years old with active or convalescent COVID-19. The rearrangement uses TRBV12-3 or TRBV12-4 and TRBJ2-1; D perhaps matches TRBD2 (5 bases). CDR3 in DNA: TGTGCCAGCAGACAGACCGGAGGTAATGAGCAGTTCTTC. Translation: CASRQTGGNEQFF.